This T cell receptor beta chain was profiled in a study of blood T cell repertoires in COVID-19. TCRdb's copy holds only in-frame clones and misses some; the assay was immunoSEQ multiplex PCR. The sample consists of a few hundred thousand clones, about 90% of them appearing once. J was trimmed by 3 bases and V by 5 bases; bases with no gene match: 10. The germline V gene has CDR1 SEHNR and CDR2 FQNEAQ (reference sequence). CDR3 length: 16 amino acids. The TCR originated in a woman in her thirties with COVID-19, enrolled during active disease. The sequencing sample was made of peripheral blood. V gene TRBV7-9 combines with J gene TRBJ1-3, with TRBD1 matching 7 bases. The CDR3 DNA reads TGTGCCAGCAGCATGCCACCGGGACAGTATGGAAACACCATATATTTT. Its translation: CASSMPPGQYGNTIYF.